This T cell receptor (beta chain) was obtained from a study of T cells in Graves' hyperthyroidism and ophthalmopathy. The CDR3 regions of TCR beta were amplified from RNA transcripts. The primer set for the first-round RT-PCR of the TCR CDR3 was HTBI. TCRdb re-called the multiplex PCR reads with MiXCR, one entry per CDR3 protein. The table shows roughly 400,000 distinct CDR3 sequences, with 11% to 15% occurring only once. The CDR3 spans 16 residues. Germline assignment: CDR1 SGDLS and CDR2 YYNGEE. The V end was cut by 0 bases, the J end by 6 bases, with 16 bases between. This TCR derives from a man aged 50 or older with Graves' ophthalmopathy. Material for sequencing was blood. The chain couples TRBV9 to TRBJ2-1; no clear D gene. The DNA for the CDR3 is TGTGCCAGCAGCGTAGAGGGCTCCCGGTCGGGCAATGAGCAGTTCTTC. Its protein product is CASSVEGSRSGNEQFF.